Described below is a single T cell receptor (beta chain) sequence and its context. These data belong to a study of Ad26.COV2.S vaccination and SARS-CoV-2 variants. Study-wide context: Once or twice, 56 days apart, Ad26.COV2.S was delivered intramuscularly.

The table came from immunoSEQ multiplex PCR; TCRdb's copy has only in-frame clones and leaves some out. Of 300,000 to 450,000 clones in the sample, 70% to 90% were seen once. Treatment denoted: about 20 received Ad26.COV2.S at low or high dose, single or two shots; five or six received placebo; per-sample allocation not given. The investigators took samples on day 63 after the first vaccine or placebo injection. Germline V gene sequence: CDR1 SGHRS, CDR2 YFSETQ. Trimming removed 3 bases at V and 3 bases at J, with 22 bases between. The CDR3 consists of 17 residues. Specimen: peripheral blood, collected in a trial of Ad26.COV2.S vaccine versus placebo. The source of this sequence is a person aged 18-60 years who received the Ad26.COV2.S COVID-19 vaccine or a placebo. This chain joins TRBV5-1 and TRBJ2-7; the D is unclear. The CDR3 coding sequence is TGCGCCAGCAGCTGGTCAGAATCAACGGTTAAGAGCTACGAGCAGTACTTC. Translated: CASSWSESTVKSYEQYF.